A selection of T cell receptor beta chains follows, all from one sample in a study of blood T cell repertoires in COVID-19. Clones were read by immunoSEQ multiplex PCR, and TCRdb kept only the in-frame ones, dropping some. The sample yields a few hundred thousand clones, roughly 80% seen once. The sequenced sample was peripheral blood. All receptors derive from a woman aged 18-29 years with acute or convalescent COVID-19. The CDR3 runs from the conserved cysteine through the conserved F or W. A D gene is named only where the DNA matches it firmly. The size of a clone is reported for some rows only, either as once, few or many, or as a class for expanded clones.

>-|-|TRBV14|TRBJ1-1
TGTGCCAGCAGCCAAGATTGGAGCGGTACTGAAGCTTTCTTT
CASSQDWSGTEAFF
>TRBD2|-|TRBV28|TRBJ2-7
TGTGCCAGCAGACGCAATAGCGGGAGGGCCAGGTTAACTAGGTCCTACGAGCAGTACTTC
CASRRNSGRARLTRSYEQYF
>TRBD1|-|TRBV6-2/TRBV6-3|TRBJ2-1
TGTGCCAGCAGTGCCCCGGGACAGGGGGCTCTGGGGCAGTTCTTC
CASSAPGQGALGQFF
>TRBD2|-|TRBV11-2|TRBJ2-1
TGTGCCAGCAGCTTTGCCCGACTAGCGGGAGGGCACAATGAGCAGTTCTTC
CASSFARLAGGHNEQFF
>-|-|TRBV11-2|TRBJ2-7
TGTGCCAGCAGCTGGAGCGGAAGCTCCTACGAGCAGTACTTC
CASSWSGSSYEQYF
>-|-|TRBV7-9|TRBJ1-5
TGTGCCAGCAGCTTACCAGGGCTCAATCAGCCCCAGCATTTT
CASSLPGLNQPQHF
>TRBD1|-|TRBV5-6|TRBJ1-1
TGTGCCAGCAGCTTACCGACAGGGGGGACTGAAGCTTTCTTT
CASSLPTGGTEAFF
>-|-|TRBV3-1/TRBV3-2|TRBJ1-1
TGTGCCAGCAGCCTTGCTCTCAGGGAGGTGAGGACTGAAGCTTTCTTT
CASSLALREVRTEAFF
>-|-|TRBV25-1|TRBJ1-2
TGTGCCAGCAGTGAATATTTTCCGGATGGCTACACCTTC
CASSEYFPDGYTF
>TRBD2|-|TRBV10-3|TRBJ2-7
TGTGCCATCAGTCGGACTAGCGAGACCTACGAGCAGTACTTC
CAISRTSETYEQYF
>TRBD1|-|TRBV18|TRBJ1-2
TGTGCCAGCTCACCGCGGGACAGGGACTATGGCTACACCTTC
CASSPRDRDYGYTF
>-|-|TRBV7-2|TRBJ1-1
TGTGCCAGCAGCTTAGCCCAGATGAACACTGAAGCTTTCTTT
CASSLAQMNTEAFF
>TRBD1|-|TRBV5-1|TRBJ2-5
TGCGCCAGCAGAGCGACAGGGGGGAAAGAGACCCAGTACTTC
CASRATGGKETQYF
>TRBD2|-|TRBV27|TRBJ2-1
TGTGCCAGCAGTTTATCACCGGGAGGGCTCTACAATGAGCAGTTCTTC
CASSLSPGGLYNEQFF
>-|-|TRBV7-3|TRBJ1-2
TGTGCCAGCAGCCCTTCCCTTATTCGTGGCTACACCTTC
CASSPSLIRGYTF
>-|-|TRBV6-4|TRBJ2-3
TGTGCCAGCAGTGTGTCCGGGAGCACAGATACGCAGTATTTT
CASSVSGSTDTQYF
>-|few|TRBV18|TRBJ1-1
TGTGCCAGCGTGCAGGGGCAAATGAACACTGAAGCTTTCTTT
CASVQGQMNTEAFF
>TRBD1|once|TRBV19|TRBJ2-1
TGTGCCAGTAGTTACCGGGACAGGGGGATCAATGAGCAGTTCTTC
CASSYRDRGINEQFF
>TRBD1|-|TRBV6-5|TRBJ1-4
TGTGCCAGCAGTTACCTGGGGACAGATAATGAAAAACTGTTTTTT
CASSYLGTDNEKLFF
>-|-|TRBV21-1|TRBJ1-5
TGTGCCAGCAGCAAAGAACGGAGAGGATTCAATCAGCCCCAGCATTTT
CASSKERRGFNQPQHF
>-|-|TRBV6-2/TRBV6-3|TRBJ1-6
TGTGCCAGCAGTTTCGGGGTGTACTCACCCCTCCACTTT
CASSFGVYSPLHF
>-|few|TRBV18|TRBJ2-2
TGTGCCAGCTCACCAACAGGGAGTGGGACCGGGGAGCTGTTTTTT
CASSPTGSGTGELFF
>TRBD2|-|TRBV2|TRBJ2-3
TGTGCCACCCATCGGACTAGCGCCATAGATACGCAGTATTTT
CATHRTSAIDTQYF
>TRBD2|-|TRBV5-1|TRBJ2-1
TGCGCCAGCAGCCCCGGGACTAGCGGGTTTAGCTCCTACAATGAGCAGTTCTTC
CASSPGTSGFSSYNEQFF
>-|-|TRBV23-1|TRBJ1-1
TGCGCCAGCAGTCCGAGGGCGAACACTGAAGCTTTCTTT
CASSPRANTEAFF
>TRBD2|-|TRBV29-1|TRBJ2-1
TGCAGCGTTGAAGATTTTGGGGGGACTAGCGGGAGGCTTAATGAGCAGTTCTTC
CSVEDFGGTSGRLNEQFF
>TRBD2|-|TRBV5-1|TRBJ2-3
TGCGCCAGCAGCCCAGACTCACTAGCGGGAGCCGATACGCAGTATTTT
CASSPDSLAGADTQYF
>TRBD1|-|TRBV30|TRBJ1-1
TGTGCCTGGAGTACCGGACAGGGCGGCACTGAAGCTTTCTTT
CAWSTGQGGTEAFF
>-|-|TRBV7-2|TRBJ1-1
TGTGCCAGCAGCTTTTTTCCCCTCATTAGCACTGAAGCTTTCTTT
CASSFFPLISTEAFF
>-|-|TRBV3-1/TRBV3-2|TRBJ2-1
TGTGCCAGCAGCCAAGGTCGGGTCCCCGTTCCGTTCTTC
CASSQGRVPVPFF
>TRBD2|-|TRBV27|TRBJ2-5
TGTGCCAGCAGTTTCTATAGCGGGAGGGCCCAAGAGACCCAGTACTTC
CASSFYSGRAQETQYF
>-|-|TRBV9|TRBJ2-3
TGTGCCAGCAGCGTAGGGAGGTTCCCAGATACGCAGTATTTT
CASSVGRFPDTQYF
>TRBD1|few|TRBV27|TRBJ1-2
TGTGCCAGCAGCCCAACGGACAGGGGCAGGCGTGGCTACACCTTC
CASSPTDRGRRGYTF